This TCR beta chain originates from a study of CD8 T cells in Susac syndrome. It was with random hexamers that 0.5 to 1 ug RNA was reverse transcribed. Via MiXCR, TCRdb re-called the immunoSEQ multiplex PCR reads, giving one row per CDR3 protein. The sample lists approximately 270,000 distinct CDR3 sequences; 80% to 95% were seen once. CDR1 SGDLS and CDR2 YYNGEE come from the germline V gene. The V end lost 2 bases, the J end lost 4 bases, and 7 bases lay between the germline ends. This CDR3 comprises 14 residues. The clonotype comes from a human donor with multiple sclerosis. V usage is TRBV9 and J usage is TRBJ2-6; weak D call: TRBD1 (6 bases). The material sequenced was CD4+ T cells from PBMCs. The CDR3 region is CASSVGAGANVLTF. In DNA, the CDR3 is TGTGCCAGCAGCGTGGGGGCCGGGGCCAACGTCCTGACTTTC.